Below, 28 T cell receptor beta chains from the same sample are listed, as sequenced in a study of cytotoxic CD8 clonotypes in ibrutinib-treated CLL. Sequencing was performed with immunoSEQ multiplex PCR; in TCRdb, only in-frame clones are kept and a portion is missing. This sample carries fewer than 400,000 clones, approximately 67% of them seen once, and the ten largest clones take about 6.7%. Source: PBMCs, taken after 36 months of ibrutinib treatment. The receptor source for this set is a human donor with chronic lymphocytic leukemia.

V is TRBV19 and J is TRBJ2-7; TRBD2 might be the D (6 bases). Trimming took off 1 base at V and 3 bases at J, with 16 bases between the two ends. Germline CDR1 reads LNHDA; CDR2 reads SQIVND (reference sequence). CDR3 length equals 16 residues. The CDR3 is CASSIGWASDDYEQYF. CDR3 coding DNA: TGTGCCAGTAGTATAGGTTGGGCTAGCGACGACTACGAGCAGTACTTC.

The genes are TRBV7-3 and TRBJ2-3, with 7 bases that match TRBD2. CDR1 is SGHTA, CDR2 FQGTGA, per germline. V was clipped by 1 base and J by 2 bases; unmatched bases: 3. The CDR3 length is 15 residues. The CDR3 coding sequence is TGTGCCAGCAGCTTAATAGCGGGTGCCACAGATACGCAGTATTTT. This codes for CASSLIAGATDTQYF.

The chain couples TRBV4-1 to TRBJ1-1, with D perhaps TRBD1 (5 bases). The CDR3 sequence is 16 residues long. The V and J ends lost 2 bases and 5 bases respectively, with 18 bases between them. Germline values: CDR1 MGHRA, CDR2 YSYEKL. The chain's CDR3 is CASSQLPVRGGTEAFF. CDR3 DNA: TGCGCCAGCAGCCAACTCCCGGTAAGGGGAGGGACTGAAGCTTTCTTT.

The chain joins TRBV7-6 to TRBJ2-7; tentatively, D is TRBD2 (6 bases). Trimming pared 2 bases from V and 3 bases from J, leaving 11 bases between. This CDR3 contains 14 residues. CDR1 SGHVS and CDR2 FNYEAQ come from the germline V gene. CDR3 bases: TGTGCCAGCAGCTTAAGTGGCGGGGACTACGAGCAGTACTTC. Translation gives CASSLSGGDYEQYF.

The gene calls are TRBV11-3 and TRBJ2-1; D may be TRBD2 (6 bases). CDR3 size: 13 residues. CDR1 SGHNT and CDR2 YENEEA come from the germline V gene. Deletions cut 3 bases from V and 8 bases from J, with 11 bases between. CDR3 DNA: TGTGCCAGCAGCTTTAGACCGGGGGATGAGCAGTTCTTC. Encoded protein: CASSFRPGDEQFF.

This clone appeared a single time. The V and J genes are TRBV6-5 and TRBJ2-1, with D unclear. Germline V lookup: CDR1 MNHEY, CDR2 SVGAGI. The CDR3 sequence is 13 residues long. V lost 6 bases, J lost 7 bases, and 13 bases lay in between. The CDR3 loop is CASSHGPGNEQFF. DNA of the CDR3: TGTGCCAGCAGCCACGGCCCTGGGAATGAGCAGTTCTTC.

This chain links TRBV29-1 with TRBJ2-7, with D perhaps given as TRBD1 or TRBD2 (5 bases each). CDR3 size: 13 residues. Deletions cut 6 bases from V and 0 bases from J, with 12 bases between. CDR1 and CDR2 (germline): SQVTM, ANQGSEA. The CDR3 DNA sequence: TGCAGCGTCAAGGGACGGGGCTCCTACGAGCAGTACTTC. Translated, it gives CSVKGRGSYEQYF.

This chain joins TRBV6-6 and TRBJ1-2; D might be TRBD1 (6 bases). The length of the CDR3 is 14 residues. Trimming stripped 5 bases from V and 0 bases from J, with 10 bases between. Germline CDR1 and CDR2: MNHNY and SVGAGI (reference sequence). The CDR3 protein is CASSDTGSNYGYTF. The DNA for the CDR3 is TGTGCCAGCAGTGATACAGGGTCTAACTATGGCTACACCTTC.

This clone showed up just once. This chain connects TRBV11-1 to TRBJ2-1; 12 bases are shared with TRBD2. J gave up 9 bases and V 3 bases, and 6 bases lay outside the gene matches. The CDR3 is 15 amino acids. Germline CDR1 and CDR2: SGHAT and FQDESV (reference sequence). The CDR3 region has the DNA TGTGCCAGCAGCTTTCCTAGCGGGAGGGGGGGTGAGCAGTTCTTC. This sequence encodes CASSFPSGRGGEQFF.

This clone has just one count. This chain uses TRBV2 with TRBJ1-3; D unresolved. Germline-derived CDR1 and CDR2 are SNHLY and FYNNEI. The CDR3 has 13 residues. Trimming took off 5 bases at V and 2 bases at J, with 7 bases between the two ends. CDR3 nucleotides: TGTGCCAGCAGTTCGGGTACTGGAAACACCATATATTTT. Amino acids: CASSSGTGNTIYF.

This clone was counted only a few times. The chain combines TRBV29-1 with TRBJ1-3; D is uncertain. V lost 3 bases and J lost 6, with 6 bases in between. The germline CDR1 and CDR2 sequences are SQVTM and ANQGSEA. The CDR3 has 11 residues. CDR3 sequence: CSVDGENTIYF. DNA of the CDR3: TGCAGCGTTGACGGTGAAAACACCATATATTTT.

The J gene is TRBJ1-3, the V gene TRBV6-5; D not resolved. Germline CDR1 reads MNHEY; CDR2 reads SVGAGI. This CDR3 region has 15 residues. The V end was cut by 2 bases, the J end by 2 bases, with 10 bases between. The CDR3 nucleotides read TGTGCCAGCAGTTACGACCCTGCCCCTGGAAACACCATATATTTT. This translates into CASSYDPAPGNTIYF.

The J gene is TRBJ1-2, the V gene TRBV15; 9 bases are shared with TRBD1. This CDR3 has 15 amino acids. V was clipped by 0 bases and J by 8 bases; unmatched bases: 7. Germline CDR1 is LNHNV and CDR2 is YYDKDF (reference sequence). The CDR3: CATSRDRDRERGYTF. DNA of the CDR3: TGTGCCACCAGCAGAGATAGGGACAGGGAGAGGGGCTACACCTTC.

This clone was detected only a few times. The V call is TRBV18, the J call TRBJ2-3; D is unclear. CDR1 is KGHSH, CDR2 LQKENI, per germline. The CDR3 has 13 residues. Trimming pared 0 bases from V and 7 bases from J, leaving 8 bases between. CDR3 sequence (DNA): TGTGCCAGCTCACCACCCCCACCTAATACGCAGTATTTT. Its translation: CASSPPPPNTQYF.

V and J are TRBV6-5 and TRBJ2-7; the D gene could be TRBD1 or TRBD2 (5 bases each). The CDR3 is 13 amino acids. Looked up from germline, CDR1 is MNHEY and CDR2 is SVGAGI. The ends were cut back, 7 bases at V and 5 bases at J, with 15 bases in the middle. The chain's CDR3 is CASTRGRWDEQYF. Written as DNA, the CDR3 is TGTGCCAGCACCCGGGGCCGTTGGGACGAGCAGTACTTC.

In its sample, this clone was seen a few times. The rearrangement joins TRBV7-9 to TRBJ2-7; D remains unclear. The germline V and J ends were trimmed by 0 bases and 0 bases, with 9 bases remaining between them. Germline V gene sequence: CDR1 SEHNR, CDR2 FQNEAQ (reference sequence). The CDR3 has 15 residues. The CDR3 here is CASSLASTASYEQYF. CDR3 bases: TGTGCCAGCAGCTTAGCAAGCACAGCCTCCTACGAGCAGTACTTC.

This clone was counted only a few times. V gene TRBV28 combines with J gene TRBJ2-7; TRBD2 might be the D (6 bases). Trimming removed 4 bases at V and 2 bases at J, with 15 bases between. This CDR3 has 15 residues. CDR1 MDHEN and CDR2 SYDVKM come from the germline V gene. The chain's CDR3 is CASSSPPGGAYEQYF. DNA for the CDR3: TGTGCCAGCAGTTCCCCCCCGGGCGGGGCCTACGAGCAGTACTTC.

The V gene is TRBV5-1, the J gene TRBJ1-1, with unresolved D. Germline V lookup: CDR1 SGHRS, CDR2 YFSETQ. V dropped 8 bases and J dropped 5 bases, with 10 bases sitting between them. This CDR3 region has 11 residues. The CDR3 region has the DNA TGCGCCAGTCAATCTGGTACTGAAGCTTTCTTT. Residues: CASQSGTEAFF.

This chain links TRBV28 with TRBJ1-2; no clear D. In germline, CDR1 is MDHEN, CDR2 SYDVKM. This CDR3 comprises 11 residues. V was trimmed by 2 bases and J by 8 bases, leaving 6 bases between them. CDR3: CASSLREGYTF. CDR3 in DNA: TGTGCCAGCAGTTTAAGGGAAGGCTACACCTTC.

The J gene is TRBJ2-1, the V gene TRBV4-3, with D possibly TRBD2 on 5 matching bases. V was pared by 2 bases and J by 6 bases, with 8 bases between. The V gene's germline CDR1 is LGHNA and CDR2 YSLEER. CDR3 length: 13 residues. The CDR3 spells CASSQTGSNEQFF. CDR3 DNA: TGCGCCAGCAGCCAAACGGGGTCCAATGAGCAGTTCTTC.

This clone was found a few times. The CDR3 nucleotides read TGCAGCGTTGTCAGGGTTAACTATGGCTACACCTTC. This codes for CSVVRVNYGYTF. The chain employs TRBV29-1 and TRBJ1-2, with a possible D match to TRBD1 (5 bases). Germline V CDR1 and CDR2: SQVTM, ANQGSEA. Between the trimmed V and J ends, which lost 4 bases and 1 base, there was a span of 7 bases. CDR3 length: 12 amino acids.

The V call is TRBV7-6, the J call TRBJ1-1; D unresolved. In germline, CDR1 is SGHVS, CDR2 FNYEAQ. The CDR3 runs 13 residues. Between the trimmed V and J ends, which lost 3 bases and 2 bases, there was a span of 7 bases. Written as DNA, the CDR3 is TGTGCCAGCAGCTTCGGACGTAACACTGAAGCTTTCTTT. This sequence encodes CASSFGRNTEAFF.

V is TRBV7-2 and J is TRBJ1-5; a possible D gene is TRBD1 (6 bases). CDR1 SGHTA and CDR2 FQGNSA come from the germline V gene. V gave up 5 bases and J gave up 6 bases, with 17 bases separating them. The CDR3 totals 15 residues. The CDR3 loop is CASSPWGAGGQPQHF. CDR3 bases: TGTGCCAGCAGCCCGTGGGGGGCGGGAGGTCAGCCCCAGCATTTT.

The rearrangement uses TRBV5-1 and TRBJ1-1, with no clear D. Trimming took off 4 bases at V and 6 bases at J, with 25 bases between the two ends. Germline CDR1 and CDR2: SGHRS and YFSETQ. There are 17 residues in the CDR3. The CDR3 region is CASSVGPVYDAGSEAFF. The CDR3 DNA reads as TGCGCCAGCAGCGTTGGGCCGGTCTATGACGCAGGTTCTGAAGCTTTCTTT.

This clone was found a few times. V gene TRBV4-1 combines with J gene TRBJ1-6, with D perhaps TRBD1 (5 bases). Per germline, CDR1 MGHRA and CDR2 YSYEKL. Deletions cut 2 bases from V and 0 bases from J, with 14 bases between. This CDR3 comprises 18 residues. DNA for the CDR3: TGCGCCAGCAGCCAATCCCGGGACTCGAGCTCCTATAATTCACCCCTCCACTTT. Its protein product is CASSQSRDSSSYNSPLHF.

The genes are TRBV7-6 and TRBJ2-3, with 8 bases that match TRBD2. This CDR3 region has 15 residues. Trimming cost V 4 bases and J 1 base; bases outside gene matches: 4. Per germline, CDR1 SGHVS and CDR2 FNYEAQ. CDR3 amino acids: CASSSGGSGTDTQYF. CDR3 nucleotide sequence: TGTGCCAGCAGCTCGGGGGGGAGCGGCACAGATACGCAGTATTTT. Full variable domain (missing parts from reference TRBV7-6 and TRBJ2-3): GAGVSQSPRYKVTKRGQDVALRCDPISGHVSLYWYRQALGQGPEFLTYFNYEAQQDKSGLPNDRFSAERPEGSISTLTIQRTEQRDSAMYRCASSSGGSGTDTQYFGPGTRLTVL.

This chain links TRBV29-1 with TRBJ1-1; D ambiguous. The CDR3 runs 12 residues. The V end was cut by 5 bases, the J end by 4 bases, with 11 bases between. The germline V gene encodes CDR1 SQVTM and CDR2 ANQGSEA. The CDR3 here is CSVRGSSTEAFF. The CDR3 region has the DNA TGCAGCGTTCGGGGATCAAGCACTGAAGCTTTCTTT.

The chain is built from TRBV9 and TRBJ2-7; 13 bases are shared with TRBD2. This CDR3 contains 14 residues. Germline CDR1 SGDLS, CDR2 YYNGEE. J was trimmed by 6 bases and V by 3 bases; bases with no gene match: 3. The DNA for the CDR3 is TGTGCCAGCAGCGCGACTAGCGGGAGGCTCGAGCAGTACTTC. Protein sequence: CASSATSGRLEQYF.